A selection of T cell receptor beta chains follows, all from one sample in a study of Tregs in tolerant kidney transplant recipients. Libraries were prepared by immunoSEQ multiplex PCR; TCRdb keeps only in-frame clonotypes and omits some of them. The sample carries about 21,000 clones, roughly 80% recorded once. Source: CD8+ T cells from blood (PBMCs), taken 6 months after the transplant. Receptors originate from a human patient who received a combined kidney and bone marrow transplant. Some of the T cells might come from the graft donor. Each CDR3 is given with its conserved first and last residue. The D gene is left open where the match is weak. Clone sizes are given selectively: once, few, many, or a class where the clone is expanded.

clone size,D gene,V gene,J gene,CDR3 protein,CDR3 DNA
few,NA,TRBV2,TRBJ2-5,CASRGKTGSRTQYF,TGTGCCAGCAGGGGCAAGACAGGCTCGAGGACCCAGTACTTC
once,NA,TRBV2,TRBJ1-6,CASRETVSSYNSPLHF,TGTGCCAGCAGGGAGACAGTGAGCTCCTATAATTCACCCCTCCACTTT
NA,TRBD1,TRBV7-2,TRBJ1-5,CASRTRQGGNQPQHF,TGTGCCAGCAGGACTCGACAGGGAGGCAATCAGCCCCAGCATTTT
NA,TRBD1,TRBV9,TRBJ1-2,CASSARTGHPYGYTF,TGTGCCAGCAGCGCCCGGACAGGACACCCATATGGCTACACCTTC
NA,TRBD2,TRBV27,TRBJ2-1,CASSLSQRGLYNEQFF,TGTGCCAGCAGTTTATCCCAGCGGGGGTTATACAATGAGCAGTTCTTC
NA,NA,TRBV4-3,TRBJ1-2,CASRKDQLHSSGYTF,TGCGCCAGCAGAAAAGACCAACTCCACAGTTCTGGCTACACCTTC
NA,TRBD2,TRBV10-3,TRBJ2-1,CAISESPGLVANEQFF,TGTGCCATCAGTGAGTCCCCGGGACTAGTGGCGAATGAGCAGTTCTTC
NA,NA,TRBV4-3,TRBJ2-7,CASSQDEEGAYEQYF,TGCGCCAGCAGCCAAGATGAGGAGGGGGCTTACGAGCAGTACTTC
NA,NA,TRBV4-1,TRBJ2-7,CASSLGLPLSSYEQYF,TGCGCCAGCAGCCTTGGACTACCACTCTCCTCCTACGAGCAGTACTTC
NA,NA,TRBV19,TRBJ1-1,CASSPPRGRTEAFF,TGTGCCAGTAGTCCTCCCCGGGGGAGGACTGAAGCTTTCTTT
NA,NA,TRBV13,TRBJ1-1,CASSLNGLSVGAFF,TGTGCCAGCAGCCTCAATGGGCTCTCCGTGGGAGCTTTCTTT
once,TRBD1,TRBV2,TRBJ1-1,CASSDLASGADRFRAFF,TGTGCCAGCAGTGATTTAGCTTCGGGCGCGGACAGGTTCAGGGCTTTCTTT
few,NA,TRBV4-1,TRBJ1-2,CASSPGTNYGYTF,TGCGCCAGCAGCCCGGGTACTAACTATGGCTACACCTTC
NA,NA,TRBV27,TRBJ2-1,CASSLSLGGGNNEQFF,TGTGCCAGCAGTTTATCTTTAGGGGGGGGGAACAATGAGCAGTTCTTC
large,NA,TRBV7-2,TRBJ2-2,CASSLAIEAGELFF,TGTGCCAGCAGCTTAGCAATTGAGGCCGGGGAGCTGTTTTTT
once,NA,TRBV4-2,TRBJ1-1,CASSQTGNTEAFF,TGTGCCAGCAGCCAGACTGGGAACACTGAAGCTTTCTTT
NA,TRBD1,TRBV28,TRBJ2-3,CASSFGTASHDTQYF,TGTGCCAGCAGTTTTGGGACAGCTTCTCACGATACGCAGTATTTT
NA,NA,TRBV10-3,TRBJ1-6,CAISLTGDDSPLHF,TGTGCCATCAGTCTGACGGGAGACGATTCACCCCTCCACTTT
NA,TRBD1,TRBV19,TRBJ1-5,CASSIGDRGLKPQHF,TGTGCCAGTAGTATAGGAGACAGGGGGTTGAAGCCCCAGCATTTT
once,TRBD1,TRBV2,TRBJ2-5,CASSEARTGPKETQYF,TGTGCCAGCAGTGAAGCGAGGACAGGGCCGAAGGAGACCCAGTACTTC
NA,NA,TRBV7-2,TRBJ1-5,CASSYMGARSLISYQPQHF,TGTGCCAGCAGCTACATGGGGGCAAGATCTCTAATAAGTTATCAGCCCCAGCATTTT
NA,NA,TRBV6-6,TRBJ2-5,CASSYSGAQETQYF,TGTGCCAGCAGTTACTCGGGGGCCCAAGAGACCCAGTACTTC
NA,TRBD1,TRBV7-8,TRBJ2-7,CASSLAGQGYEQYF,TGTGCCAGCAGCTTAGCGGGACAGGGCTACGAGCAGTACTTC
NA,NA,TRBV7-3,TRBJ1-1,CASSLWTASTEAFF,TGTGCCAGCAGCCTGTGGACAGCGTCCACTGAAGCTTTCTTT
NA,TRBD2,TRBV2,TRBJ2-1,CATPALAGANEQFF,TGTGCCACGCCGGCCCTAGCGGGGGCCAATGAGCAGTTCTTC
NA,TRBD1,TRBV25-1,TRBJ1-6,CASSHGTGGNSPLHF,TGTGCCAGCAGTCACGGGACAGGGGGTAATTCACCCCTCCACTTT
NA,NA,TRBV7-9,TRBJ1-4,CASSLLANEKLFF,TGTGCCAGCAGCCTCCTAGCTAATGAAAAACTGTTTTTT
NA,TRBD2,TRBV4-3,TRBJ2-7,CASSQDQGLEGVYEQYF,TGCGCCAGCAGCCAAGATCAAGGACTAGAAGGGGTATACGAGCAGTACTTC
NA,NA,TRBV7-2,TRBJ2-7,CASSLVLAPGEQYF,TGTGCCAGCAGCTTAGTACTAGCCCCTGGGGAGCAGTACTTC
NA,NA,TRBV11-2,TRBJ2-7,CASRIVLGYEQYF,TGTGCCAGCAGAATCGTCCTAGGCTACGAGCAGTACTTC
NA,TRBD1,TRBV28,TRBJ1-2,CASSLRVQGAAGYTF,TGTGCCAGCAGTCTCCGGGTACAGGGGGCCGCTGGCTACACCTTC
NA,TRBD2,TRBV9,TRBJ2-1,CASSLTSGRANEQFF,TGTGCCAGCAGCCTGACTAGCGGGAGGGCCAATGAGCAGTTCTTC
NA,TRBD2,TRBV7-6,TRBJ2-1,CATGGGPYNEQFF,TGTGCCACCGGGGGGGGGCCTTACAATGAGCAGTTCTTC
NA,NA,TRBV21-1,TRBJ1-5,CASSKGVTVLISWVQPQHF,TGTGCCAGCAGCAAAGGGGTCACAGTCCTTATCAGTTGGGTACAGCCCCAGCATTTT
NA,TRBD2,TRBV16,TRBJ2-3,CASSRSLLAGGGTDTQYF,TGTGCCAGCAGCCGCAGTCTACTAGCGGGAGGCGGCACAGATACGCAGTATTTT
NA,NA,TRBV9,TRBJ2-1,CASSSTGGPSYNEQFF,TGTGCCAGCAGCTCCACGGGGGGCCCCTCCTACAATGAGCAGTTCTTC
NA,NA,TRBV7-3,TRBJ1-1,CASSLGAGNTEAFF,TGTGCCAGCAGCTTGGGCGCCGGGAACACTGAAGCTTTCTTT
NA,TRBD1,TRBV28,TRBJ2-5,CASRTTRQGAQETQYF,TGTGCCAGCAGAACGACCCGACAGGGAGCCCAAGAGACCCAGTACTTC
NA,NA,TRBV4-3,TRBJ1-5,CASSQGTGRNQPQHF,TGCGCCAGCAGCCAAGGAACTGGGCGAAATCAGCCCCAGCATTTT
NA,TRBD2,TRBV4-3,TRBJ2-7,CASSQGLAGPYEQYF,TGCGCCAGCAGCCAAGGGCTAGCGGGGCCTTACGAGCAGTACTTC
NA,TRBD1,TRBV15,TRBJ2-1,CATSGEGQGFNEQFF,TGTGCCACCAGCGGCGAGGGACAGGGATTTAATGAGCAGTTCTTC
once,TRBD2,TRBV4-2,TRBJ2-7,CASSQRTSGAYEQYF,TGTGCCAGCAGCCAGAGGACTAGCGGAGCCTACGAGCAGTACTTC
NA,NA,TRBV5-4,TRBJ1-1,CASSYSGLQNTEAFF,TGTGCCAGCAGCTACTCGGGACTTCAGAACACTGAAGCTTTCTTT
once,TRBD2,TRBV7-9,TRBJ2-5,CASSFPTSGSETQYF,TGTGCCAGCAGCTTCCCGACTAGCGGGAGTGAGACCCAGTACTTC
NA,TRBD2,TRBV29-1,TRBJ2-7,CSVGAGDHYEQYF,TGCAGCGTGGGAGCGGGGGATCACTACGAGCAGTACTTC
NA,TRBD1,TRBV9,TRBJ1-6,CASSVGTGANSPLHF,TGTGCCAGCAGCGTCGGGACAGGGGCTAATTCACCCCTCCACTTT
NA,NA,TRBV27,TRBJ2-7,CASSLAVSYEQYF,TGTGCCAGCAGTTTGGCAGTTTCCTACGAGCAGTACTTC
NA,TRBD2,TRBV19,TRBJ2-1,CASSMSAGTIYYNEQFF,TGTGCCAGTAGTATGTCCGCCGGGACTATTTATTACAATGAGCAGTTCTTC
NA,NA,TRBV19,TRBJ2-2,CASSMDGGTGELFF,TGTGCCAGTAGTATGGACGGGGGCACCGGGGAGCTGTTTTTT
few,TRBD2,TRBV6-6,TRBJ2-7,CASSYSSGSSYEQYF,TGTGCCAGCAGTTACTCGAGCGGGAGCTCCTACGAGCAGTACTTC
NA,NA,TRBV5-6,TRBJ1-1,CASSLGTAYNTEAFF,TGTGCCAGCAGCTTAGGGACTGCTTACAACACTGAAGCTTTCTTT
NA,TRBD1,TRBV4-1,TRBJ1-4,CASSHRDRDEKLFF,TGCGCCAGCAGCCACCGGGACAGGGACGAAAAACTGTTTTTT
NA,NA,TRBV19,TRBJ1-1,CASTLGGVSTEAFF,TGTGCCAGTACCCTAGGGGGGGTGAGCACTGAAGCTTTCTTT
NA,NA,TRBV7-9,TRBJ1-2,CASSFDQGHIYGYTF,TGTGCCAGCAGCTTTGATCAGGGACACATCTATGGCTACACCTTC
NA,NA,TRBV4-3,TRBJ1-5,CASSQDLQYSNQPQHF,TGCGCCAGCAGCCAAGATCTACAGTATAGCAATCAGCCCCAGCATTTT
NA,TRBD1,TRBV10-3,TRBJ2-7,CAIRFGQGNEQYF,TGTGCCATCAGGTTCGGACAGGGCAACGAGCAGTACTTC
few,NA,TRBV7-3,TRBJ2-2,CASSLVGHATGELFF,TGTGCCAGCAGCTTAGTGGGACACGCCACCGGGGAGCTGTTTTTT